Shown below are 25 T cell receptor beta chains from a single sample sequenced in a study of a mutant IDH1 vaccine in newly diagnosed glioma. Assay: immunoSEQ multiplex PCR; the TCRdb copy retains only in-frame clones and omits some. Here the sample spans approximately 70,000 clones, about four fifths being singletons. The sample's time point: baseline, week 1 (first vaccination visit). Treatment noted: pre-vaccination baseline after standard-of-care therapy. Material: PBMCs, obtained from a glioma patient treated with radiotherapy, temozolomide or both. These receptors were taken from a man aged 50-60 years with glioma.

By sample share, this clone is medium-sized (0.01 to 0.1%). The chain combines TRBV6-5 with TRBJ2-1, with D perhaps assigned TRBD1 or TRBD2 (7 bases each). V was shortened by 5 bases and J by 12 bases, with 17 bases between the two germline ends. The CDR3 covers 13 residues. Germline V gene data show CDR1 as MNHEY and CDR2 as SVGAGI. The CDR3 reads CASSGSGGVRQFF. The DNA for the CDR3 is TGTGCCAGCAGTGGCTCAGGGGGGGTTAGGCAGTTCTTC.

The CDR3 region is CASRPTPGGGYGYTF. The DNA for the CDR3 is TGTGCCAGCAGACCAACCCCGGGGGGCGGTTATGGCTACACCTTC. The V and J genes are TRBV6-4 and TRBJ1-2; TRBD1 is a possible D gene (6 bases). V was trimmed by 6 bases and J by 5 bases, leaving 19 bases between them. Germline CDR1 is MRHNA and CDR2 is SNTAGT. The CDR3 length is 15 residues.

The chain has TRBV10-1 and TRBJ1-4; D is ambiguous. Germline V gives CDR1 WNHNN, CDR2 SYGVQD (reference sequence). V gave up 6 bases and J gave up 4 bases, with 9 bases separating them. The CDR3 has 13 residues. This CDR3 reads CASSGSGNEKLFF. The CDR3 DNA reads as TGCGCCAGCAGCGGGTCGGGTAATGAAAAACTGTTTTTT.

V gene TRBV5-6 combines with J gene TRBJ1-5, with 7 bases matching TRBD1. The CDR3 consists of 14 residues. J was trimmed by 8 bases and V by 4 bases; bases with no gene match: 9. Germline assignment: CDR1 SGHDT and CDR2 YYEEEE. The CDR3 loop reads CASSGANRGEPQHF. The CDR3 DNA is TGTGCCAGCAGCGGTGCCAACAGGGGTGAGCCCCAGCATTTT.

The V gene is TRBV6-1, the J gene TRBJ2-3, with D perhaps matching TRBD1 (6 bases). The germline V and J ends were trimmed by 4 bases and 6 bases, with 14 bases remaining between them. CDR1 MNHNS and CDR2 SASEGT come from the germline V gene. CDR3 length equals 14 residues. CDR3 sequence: CASSVQGPTDTQYF. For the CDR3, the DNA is TGTGCCAGCAGTGTACAGGGTCCCACGGATACGCAGTATTTT.

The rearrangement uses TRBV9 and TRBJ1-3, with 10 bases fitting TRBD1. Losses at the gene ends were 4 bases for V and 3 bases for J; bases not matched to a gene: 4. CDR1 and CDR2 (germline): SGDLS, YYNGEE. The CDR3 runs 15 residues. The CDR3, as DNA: TGTGCCAGCAGCCCGACAGGGGGCTTTGGAAACACCATATATTTT. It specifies CASSPTGGFGNTIYF. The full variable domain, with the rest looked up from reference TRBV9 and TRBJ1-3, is DSGVTQTPKHLITATGQRVTLRCSPRSGDLSVYWYQQSLDQGLQFLIQYYNGEERAKGNILERFSAQQFPDLHSELNLSSLELGDSALYFCASSPTGGFGNTIYFGEGSWLTVV.

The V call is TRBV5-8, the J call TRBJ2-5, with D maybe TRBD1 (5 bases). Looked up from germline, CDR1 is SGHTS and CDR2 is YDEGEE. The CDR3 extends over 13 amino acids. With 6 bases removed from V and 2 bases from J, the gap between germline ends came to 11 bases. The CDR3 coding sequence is TGTGCCAGCATTCCAGGGCTGCAAGAGACCCAGTACTTC. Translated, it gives CASIPGLQETQYF.

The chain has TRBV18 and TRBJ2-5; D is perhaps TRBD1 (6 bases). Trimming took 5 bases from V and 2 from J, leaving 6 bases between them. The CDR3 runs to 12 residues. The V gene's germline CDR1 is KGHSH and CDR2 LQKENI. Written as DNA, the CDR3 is TGTGCCAGCTCAGGACAGCAAGAGACCCAGTACTTC. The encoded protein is CASSGQQETQYF.

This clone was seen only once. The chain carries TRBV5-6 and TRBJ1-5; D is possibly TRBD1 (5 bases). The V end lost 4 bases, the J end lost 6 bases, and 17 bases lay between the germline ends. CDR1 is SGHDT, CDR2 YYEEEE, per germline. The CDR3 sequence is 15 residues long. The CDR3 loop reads CASSRTGRGVQPQHF. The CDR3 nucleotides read TGTGCCAGCAGCCGTACTGGACGGGGGGTTCAGCCCCAGCATTTT.

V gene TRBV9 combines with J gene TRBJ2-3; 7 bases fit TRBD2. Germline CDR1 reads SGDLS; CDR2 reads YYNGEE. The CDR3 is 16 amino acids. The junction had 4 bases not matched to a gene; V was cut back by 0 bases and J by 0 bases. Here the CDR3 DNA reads TGTGCCAGCAGCGTAGAAGCGGGGAGAAGCACAGATACGCAGTATTTT. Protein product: CASSVEAGRSTDTQYF.

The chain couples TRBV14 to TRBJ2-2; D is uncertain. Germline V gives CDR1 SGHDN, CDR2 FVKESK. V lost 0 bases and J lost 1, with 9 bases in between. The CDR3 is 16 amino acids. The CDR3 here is CASSQDRPLNTGELFF. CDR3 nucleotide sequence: TGTGCCAGCAGCCAAGATCGGCCATTGAACACCGGGGAGCTGTTTTTT.

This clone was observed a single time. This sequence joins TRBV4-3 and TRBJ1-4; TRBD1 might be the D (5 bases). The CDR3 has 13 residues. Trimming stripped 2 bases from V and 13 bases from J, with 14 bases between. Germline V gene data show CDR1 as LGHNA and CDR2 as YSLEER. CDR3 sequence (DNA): TGCGCCAGCAGCCAAAGGCCGGGGGAGGGACTGTTTTTT. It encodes CASSQRPGEGLFF.

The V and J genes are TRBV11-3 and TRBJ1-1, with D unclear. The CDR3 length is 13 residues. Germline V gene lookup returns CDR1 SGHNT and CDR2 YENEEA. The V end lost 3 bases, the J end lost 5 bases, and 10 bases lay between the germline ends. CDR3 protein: CASSFGERTEAFF. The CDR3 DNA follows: TGTGCCAGCAGCTTCGGGGAGCGGACTGAAGCTTTCTTT.

This CDR3 reads CASRPAAILAGGHEQYF. The CDR3 coding sequence is TGTGCCAGCAGGCCAGCCGCCATACTAGCGGGGGGTCACGAGCAGTACTTC. V is TRBV27 and J is TRBJ2-7; 12 bases map to TRBD2. The CDR3 runs 17 residues. In germline, CDR1 is MNHEY, CDR2 SMNVEV (reference sequence). The V segment lost 6 bases and the J segment 5 bases; nucleotides outside the gene matches: 14.

The CDR3 loop reads CASSPTHSGELFF. The CDR3, as DNA: TGTGCCAGCAGCCCGACCCATTCCGGGGAGCTGTTTTTT. The chain joins TRBV9 to TRBJ2-2; no clear D gene. Trimming removed 4 bases from V and 6 bases from J, with 10 bases in between. The CDR3 contains 13 residues. Germline V gives CDR1 SGDLS, CDR2 YYNGEE. Together with reference TRBV9 and TRBJ2-2, the CDR3 gives the full variable domain: DSGVTQTPKHLITATGQRVTLRCSPRSGDLSVYWYQQSLDQGLQFLIQYYNGEERAKGNILERFSAQQFPDLHSELNLSSLELGDSALYFCASSPTHSGELFFGEGSRLTVL.

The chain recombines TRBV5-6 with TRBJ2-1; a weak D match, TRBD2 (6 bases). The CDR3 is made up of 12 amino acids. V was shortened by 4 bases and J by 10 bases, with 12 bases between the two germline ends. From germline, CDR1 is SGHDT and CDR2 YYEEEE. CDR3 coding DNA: TGTGCCAGCAGCAGGGAGGTAGGAGAGCAGTTCTTC. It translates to CASSREVGEQFF.

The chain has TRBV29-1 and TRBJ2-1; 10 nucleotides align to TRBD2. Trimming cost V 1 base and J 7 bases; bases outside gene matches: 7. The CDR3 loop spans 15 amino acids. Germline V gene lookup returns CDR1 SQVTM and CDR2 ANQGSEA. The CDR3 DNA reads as TGCAGCGTTGAAGCTCCATTGGGACTAGCGAATGAGCAGTTCTTC. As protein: CSVEAPLGLANEQFF.

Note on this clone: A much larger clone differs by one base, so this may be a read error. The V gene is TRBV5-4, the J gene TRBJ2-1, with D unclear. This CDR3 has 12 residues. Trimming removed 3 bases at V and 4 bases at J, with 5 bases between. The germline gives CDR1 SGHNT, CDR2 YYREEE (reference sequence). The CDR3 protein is CASSSRYNEQFF. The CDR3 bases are TGTGCCAGCAGCTCCCGATACAATGAGCAGTTCTTC.

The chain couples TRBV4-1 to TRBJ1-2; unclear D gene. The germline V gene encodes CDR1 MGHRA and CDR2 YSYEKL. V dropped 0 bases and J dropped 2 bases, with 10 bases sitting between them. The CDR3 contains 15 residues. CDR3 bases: TGCGCCAGCAGCCAAGATCAGGCCAGGAACTATGGCTACACCTTC. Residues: CASSQDQARNYGYTF.

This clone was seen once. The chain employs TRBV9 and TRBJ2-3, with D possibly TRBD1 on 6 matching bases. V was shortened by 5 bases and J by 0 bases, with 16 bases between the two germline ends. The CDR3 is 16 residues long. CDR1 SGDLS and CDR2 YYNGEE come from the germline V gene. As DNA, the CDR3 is TGTGCCAGCAGTCCCGCAGGGCAGGGGAGCACAGATACGCAGTATTTT. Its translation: CASSPAGQGSTDTQYF. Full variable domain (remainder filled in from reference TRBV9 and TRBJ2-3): DSGVTQTPKHLITATGQRVTLRCSPRSGDLSVYWYQQSLDQGLQFLIQYYNGEERAKGNILERFSAQQFPDLHSELNLSSLELGDSALYFCASSPAGQGSTDTQYFGPGTRLTVL.

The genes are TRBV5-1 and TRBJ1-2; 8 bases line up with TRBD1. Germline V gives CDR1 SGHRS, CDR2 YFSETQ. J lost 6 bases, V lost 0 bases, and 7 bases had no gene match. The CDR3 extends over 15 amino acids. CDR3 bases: TGCGCCAGCAGCTTGGTAGCAGGGGGCGCGCATGGCTACACCTTC. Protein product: CASSLVAGGAHGYTF.

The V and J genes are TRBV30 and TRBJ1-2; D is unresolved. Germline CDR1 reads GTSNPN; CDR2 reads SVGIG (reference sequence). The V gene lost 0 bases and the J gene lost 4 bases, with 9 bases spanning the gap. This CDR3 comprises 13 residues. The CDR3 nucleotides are TGTGCCTGGAGTGTAGGTGATAGCTATGGCTACACCTTC. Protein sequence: CAWSVGDSYGYTF.

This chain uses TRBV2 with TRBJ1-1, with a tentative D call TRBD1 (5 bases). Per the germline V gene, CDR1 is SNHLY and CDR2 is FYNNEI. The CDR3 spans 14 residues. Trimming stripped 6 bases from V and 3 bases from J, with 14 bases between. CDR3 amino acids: CASRSRGGDTEAFF. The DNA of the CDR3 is TGTGCCAGCAGAAGCCGGGGGGGGGACACTGAAGCTTTCTTT. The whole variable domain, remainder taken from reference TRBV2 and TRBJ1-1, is EPEVTQTPSHQVTQMGQEVILRCVPISNHLYFYWYRQILGQKVEFLVSFYNNEISEKSEIFDDQFSVERPDGSNFTLKIRSTKLEDSAMYFCASRSRGGDTEAFFGQGTRLTVV.

For the CDR3, the DNA is TGTGCCAGCAGCAGTTTAGCGGGGGGCTCGGAGTACTTC. Encoded protein: CASSSLAGGSEYF. The rearrangement joins TRBV7-2 to TRBJ2-7; 10 bases map to TRBD2. After removal of 5 bases from V and 11 bases from J, the junction contained 9 bases not matched to a gene. The CDR3 is 13 amino acids. Germline V lookup: CDR1 SGHTA, CDR2 FQGNSA.

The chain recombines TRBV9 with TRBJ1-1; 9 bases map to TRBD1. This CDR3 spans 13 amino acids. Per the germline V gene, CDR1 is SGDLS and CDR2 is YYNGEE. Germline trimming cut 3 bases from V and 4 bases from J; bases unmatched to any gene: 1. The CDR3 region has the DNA TGTGCCAGCAGCGAGACAGGGGGCACTGAAGCTTTCTTT. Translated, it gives CASSETGGTEAFF.